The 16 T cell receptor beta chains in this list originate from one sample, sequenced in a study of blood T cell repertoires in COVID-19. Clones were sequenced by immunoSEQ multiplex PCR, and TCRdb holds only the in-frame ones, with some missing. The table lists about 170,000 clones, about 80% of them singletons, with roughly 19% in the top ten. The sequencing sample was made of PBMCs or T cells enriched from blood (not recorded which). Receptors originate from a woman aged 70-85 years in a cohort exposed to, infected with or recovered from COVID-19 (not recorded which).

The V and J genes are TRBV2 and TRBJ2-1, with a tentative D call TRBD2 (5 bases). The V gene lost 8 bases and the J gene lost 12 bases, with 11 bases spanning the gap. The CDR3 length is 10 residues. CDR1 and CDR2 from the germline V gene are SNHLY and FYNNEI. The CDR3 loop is CASRRLAQFF. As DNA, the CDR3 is TGTGCCAGCCGCCGGCTAGCGCAGTTCTTC. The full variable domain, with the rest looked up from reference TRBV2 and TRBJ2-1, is EPEVTQTPSHQVTQMGQEVILRCVPISNHLYFYWYRQILGQKVEFLVSFYNNEISEKSEIFDDQFSVERPDGSNFTLKIRSTKLEDSAMYFCASRRLAQFFGPGTRLTVL.

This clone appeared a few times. The CDR3 here is CASSPFGGTEAFF. DNA of the CDR3: TGCGCCAGCAGCCCCTTCGGGGGCACTGAAGCTTTCTTT. The gene calls are TRBV5-1 and TRBJ1-1, with D possibly being TRBD1 (5 bases). The germline V gene encodes CDR1 SGHRS and CDR2 YFSETQ. Trimming removed 4 bases from V and 4 bases from J, with 11 bases in between. The CDR3 extends over 13 amino acids.

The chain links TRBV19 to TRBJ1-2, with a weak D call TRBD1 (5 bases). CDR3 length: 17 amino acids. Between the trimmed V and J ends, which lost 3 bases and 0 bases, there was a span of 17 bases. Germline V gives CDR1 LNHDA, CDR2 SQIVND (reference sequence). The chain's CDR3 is CASSMGPRGTSNYGYTF. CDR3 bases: TGTGCCAGTAGTATGGGCCCACGGGGGACCTCTAACTATGGCTACACCTTC.

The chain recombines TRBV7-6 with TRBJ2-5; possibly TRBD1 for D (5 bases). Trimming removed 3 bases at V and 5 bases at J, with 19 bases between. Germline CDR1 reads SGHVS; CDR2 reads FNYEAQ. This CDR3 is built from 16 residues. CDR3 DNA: TGTGCCAGCAGCTTCACGGTGCCCGACAGTACGGAGACCCAGTACTTC. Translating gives CASSFTVPDSTETQYF.

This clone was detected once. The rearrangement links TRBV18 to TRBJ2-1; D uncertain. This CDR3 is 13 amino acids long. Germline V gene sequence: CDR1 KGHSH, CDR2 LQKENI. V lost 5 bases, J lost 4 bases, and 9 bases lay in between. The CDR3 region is CASSSGNYNEQFF. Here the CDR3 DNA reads TGTGCCAGCTCATCGGGTAATTACAATGAGCAGTTCTTC.

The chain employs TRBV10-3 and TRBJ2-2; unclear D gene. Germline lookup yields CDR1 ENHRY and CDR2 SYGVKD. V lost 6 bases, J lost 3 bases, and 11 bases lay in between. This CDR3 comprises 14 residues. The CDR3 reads CAIRKTEHTGELFF. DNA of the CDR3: TGTGCCATCAGGAAGACGGAGCACACCGGGGAGCTGTTTTTT.

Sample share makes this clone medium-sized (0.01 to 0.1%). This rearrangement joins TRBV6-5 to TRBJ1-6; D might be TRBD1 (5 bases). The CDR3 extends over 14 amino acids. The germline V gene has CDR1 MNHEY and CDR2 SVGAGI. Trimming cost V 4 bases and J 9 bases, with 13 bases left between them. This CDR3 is CASSLVGGGSPLHF. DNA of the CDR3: TGTGCCAGCAGTTTGGTCGGGGGAGGTTCACCCCTCCACTTT.

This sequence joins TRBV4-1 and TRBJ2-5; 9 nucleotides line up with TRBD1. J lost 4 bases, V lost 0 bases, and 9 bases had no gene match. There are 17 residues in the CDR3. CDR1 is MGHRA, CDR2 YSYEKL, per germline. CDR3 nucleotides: TGCGCCAGCAGCCAAGACTATGGGGGGACAGGGAGAGAGACCCAGTACTTC. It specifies CASSQDYGGTGRETQYF.

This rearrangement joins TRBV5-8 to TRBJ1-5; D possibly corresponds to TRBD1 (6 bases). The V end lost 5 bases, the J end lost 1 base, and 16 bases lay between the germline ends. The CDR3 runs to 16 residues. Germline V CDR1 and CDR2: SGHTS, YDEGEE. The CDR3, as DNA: TGTGCCAGCAGTACAACCGGGACACGGAGCAATCAGCCCCAGCATTTT. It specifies CASSTTGTRSNQPQHF.

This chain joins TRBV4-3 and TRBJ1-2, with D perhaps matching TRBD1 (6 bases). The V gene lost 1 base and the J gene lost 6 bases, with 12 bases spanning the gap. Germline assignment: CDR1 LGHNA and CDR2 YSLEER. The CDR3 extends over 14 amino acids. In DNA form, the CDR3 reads TGCGCCAGCAGCCAAGGGCAGGGGATTGATGGCTACACCTTC. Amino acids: CASSQGQGIDGYTF.

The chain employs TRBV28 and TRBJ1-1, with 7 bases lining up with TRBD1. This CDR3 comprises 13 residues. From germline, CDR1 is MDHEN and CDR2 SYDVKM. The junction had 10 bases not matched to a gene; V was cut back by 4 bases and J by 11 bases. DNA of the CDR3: TGTGCCAGCAGTTCCCTCTCGACAGGGCACGCTTTCTTT. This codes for CASSSLSTGHAFF.

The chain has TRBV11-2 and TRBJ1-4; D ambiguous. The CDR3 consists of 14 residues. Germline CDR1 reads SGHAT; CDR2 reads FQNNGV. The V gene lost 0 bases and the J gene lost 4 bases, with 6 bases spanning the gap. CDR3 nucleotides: TGTGCCAGCAGCTTAGACAGACATAATGAAAAACTGTTTTTT. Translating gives CASSLDRHNEKLFF. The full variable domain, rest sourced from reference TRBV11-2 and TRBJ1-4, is EAGVAQSPRYKIIEKRQSVAFWCNPISGHATLYWYQQILGQGPKLLIQFQNNGVVDDSQLPKDRFSAERLKGVDSTLKIQPAKLEDSAVYLCASSLDRHNEKLFFGSGTQLSVL.

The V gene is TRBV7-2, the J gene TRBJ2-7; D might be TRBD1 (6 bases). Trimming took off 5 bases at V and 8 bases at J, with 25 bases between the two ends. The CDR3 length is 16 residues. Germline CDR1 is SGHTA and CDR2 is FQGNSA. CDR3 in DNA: TGTGCCAGCAGCCTCTACGACTACGGACAGTCACCTAAGCAGTACTTC. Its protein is CASSLYDYGQSPKQYF.

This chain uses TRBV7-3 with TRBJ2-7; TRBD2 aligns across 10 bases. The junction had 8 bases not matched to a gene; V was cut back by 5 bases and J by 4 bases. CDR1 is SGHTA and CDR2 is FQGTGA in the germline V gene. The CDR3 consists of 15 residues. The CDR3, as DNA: TGTGCCAGCAGCCCAATAGCGGGAGGCCTTTACGAGCAGTACTTC. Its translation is CASSPIAGGLYEQYF.

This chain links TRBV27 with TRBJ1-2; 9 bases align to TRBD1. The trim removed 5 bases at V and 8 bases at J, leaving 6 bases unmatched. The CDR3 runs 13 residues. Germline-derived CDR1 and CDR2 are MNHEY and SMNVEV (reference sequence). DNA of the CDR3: TGTGCCAGCAGTCCGGGACAGGGTGGGGGCTACACCTTC. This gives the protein CASSPGQGGGYTF.

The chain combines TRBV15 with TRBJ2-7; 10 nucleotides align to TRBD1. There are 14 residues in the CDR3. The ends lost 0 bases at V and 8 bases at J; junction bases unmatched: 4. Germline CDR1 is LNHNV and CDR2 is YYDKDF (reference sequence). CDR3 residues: CATSRDRDRGKQYF. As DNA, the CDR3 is TGTGCCACCAGCAGAGATCGGGACAGGGGTAAGCAGTACTTC.